A selection of T cell receptor beta chains follows, all from one sample in a study of T cell responses to AZD1222 COVID-19 vaccine. The data were produced by immunoSEQ multiplex PCR, yet TCRdb's version contains in-frame clones alone and is incomplete. This sample yields some 100,000 clones, of which 88% are seen a single time; around 4% belongs to the top ten. The material was peripheral blood, obtained 28 days after the second AZD1222 dose. The receptors stem from an adult who received the AZD1222 COVID-19 vaccine. CDR3s include the opening cysteine and the closing phenylalanine or tryptophan. A D gene is named only where the DNA matches it firmly. Only part of the rows carry a size: once, few, many, or a class if the clone is expanded.

>-|-|TRBV28|TRBJ1-3
TGTGCCAGCAGTCCAACTCCGGGTGTCTCTGGAAACACCATATATTTT
CASSPTPGVSGNTIYF
>-|-|TRBV6-5|TRBJ2-7
TGTGCCAGCAGCCGGCGGGACAGTCCCTACGAGCAGTACTTC
CASSRRDSPYEQYF
>-|TRBD1|TRBV19|TRBJ1-2
TGTGCCAGTAGCCGACAGGGGGTCTATGGCTACACCTTC
CASSRQGVYGYTF
>-|-|TRBV18|TRBJ2-2
TGTGCCAGTAAATTCGTCAACACCGGGGAGCTGTTTTTT
CASKFVNTGELFF
>once|-|TRBV5-6|TRBJ2-1
TGTGCCAGCAGCTATATGCGGGGCGGGACAGTAAAGAATGAGCAGTTCTTC
CASSYMRGGTVKNEQFF
>-|TRBD1|TRBV27|TRBJ1-2
TGTGCCAGCAGTTTAGACAGGGCCGCTAACTATGGCTACACCTTC
CASSLDRAANYGYTF
>-|TRBD1|TRBV5-3|TRBJ1-1
TGTGCCAGAAGCCACAGGGGAACGTGCGCTGAAGCTTTCTTT
CARSHRGTCAEAFF
>-|TRBD1|TRBV28|TRBJ2-1
TGTGCCAGCAGTTACACAGGGGGCCCCTACAATGAGCAGTTCTTC
CASSYTGGPYNEQFF
>-|-|TRBV11-3|TRBJ2-7
TGTGCCAGCAGCCCCTCCTCCTCGAATGGGGTGTACGAGCAGTACTTC
CASSPSSSNGVYEQYF
>-|-|TRBV13|TRBJ1-2
TGTGCCAGCAGCAGAACTGGGACCTATGGCTACACCTTC
CASSRTGTYGYTF
>-|-|TRBV18|TRBJ1-2
TGTGCCAGCTCCCCGACCGGGGGGGATGGCTACACCTTC
CASSPTGGDGYTF
>-|-|TRBV24-1|TRBJ2-3
TGTGCCACCAGTGATCGTGGGGATACGCAGTATTTT
CATSDRGDTQYF
>-|-|TRBV7-9|TRBJ1-5
TGTGCCAGCAGCTCCGGACAGTCCAATCAGCCCCAGCATTTT
CASSSGQSNQPQHF
>-|-|TRBV19|TRBJ2-1
TGTGCCAGTAGTATACAGACTGGCAATGAGCAGTTCTTC
CASSIQTGNEQFF
>once|-|TRBV20-1|TRBJ2-2
TGCAGTGCTAGTGAAGGGAGTTCCGGGGAGCTGTTTTTT
CSASEGSSGELFF
>-|TRBD1|TRBV7-2|TRBJ1-6
TGTGCCAGCAGCTTAGGGACAGGGGGTGTCCATGGTTCACCCCTCCACTTT
CASSLGTGGVHGSPLHF
>-|-|TRBV28|TRBJ2-5
TGTGCCAGCAGTTTACCCACTGGGATACAAGAGACCCAGTACTTC
CASSLPTGIQETQYF
>-|-|TRBV7-3|TRBJ1-3
TGTGCCAGCAGCAACGGACACGGAGCAAGTGGAAACACCATATATTTT
CASSNGHGASGNTIYF
>-|TRBD1|TRBV6-2/TRBV6-3|TRBJ1-5
TGTGCCAGCAGTTTTAGGGGGCAACAGCCCCAGCATTTT
CASSFRGQQPQHF
>-|-|TRBV24-1|TRBJ1-1
TGTGCCACCAGCCCGGGAAAGAACACTGAAGCTTTCTTT
CATSPGKNTEAFF
>-|-|TRBV6-2/TRBV6-3|TRBJ2-7
TGTGCCAGCAGTTACACCCGGCACGAGCAGTACTTC
CASSYTRHEQYF
>once|-|TRBV7-3|TRBJ1-1
TGTGCCAGCAGCTTAAGTTCGCAGGAAAACACTGAAGCTTTCTTT
CASSLSSQENTEAFF
>-|-|TRBV5-6|TRBJ1-3
TGTGCCAGCAGCCCGGGCTGGGGAGGCGGAAACACCATATATTTT
CASSPGWGGGNTIYF
>few|-|TRBV21-1|TRBJ1-1
TGTGCCAGCAGCACCCGTAGAGACACTGAAGCTTTCTTT
CASSTRRDTEAFF
>once|-|TRBV5-1|TRBJ1-2
TGCGCCAGCAGCTTGGTTGGGGCGGCTGACTATGGCTACACCTTC
CASSLVGAADYGYTF
>-|-|TRBV19|TRBJ1-2
TGTGCCAGCAAGACTGATCCAAACTATGGCTACACCTTC
CASKTDPNYGYTF
>-|-|TRBV6-5|TRBJ2-7
TGTGCCAGCAGTTACTCTTTCTCGGGGGAATCGGAGCAGTACTTC
CASSYSFSGESEQYF
>-|-|TRBV19|TRBJ1-3
TGTGCCAGTAGTGCGTCAGGGGTGCGGCACACCATATATTTT
CASSASGVRHTIYF
>-|-|TRBV9|TRBJ2-7
TGTGCCAGCTCGACGGCCTCAGGCGAGCAGTACTTC
CASSTASGEQYF
>-|-|TRBV3-1/TRBV3-2|TRBJ2-7
TGTGCCACCTTAGGACCACCAGCCCTGTACTTC
CATLGPPALYF
>-|-|TRBV28|TRBJ1-2
TGTGCCAGCAGTATCCAGGGGCTTTTTAACTATGGCTACACCTTC
CASSIQGLFNYGYTF
>-|-|TRBV27|TRBJ2-1
TGTGCCAGCAGTTCTATCGGGACCAAAGCGAATGAGCAGTTCTTC
CASSSIGTKANEQFF
>-|-|TRBV27|TRBJ2-4
TGTGCCAGCAGTTACCAGAGGAGAAACATTCAGTACTTC
CASSYQRRNIQYF
>-|TRBD1|TRBV11-2|TRBJ1-3
TGTGCCAGCAGACTCGACAGGGACTCTGGAAACACCATATATTTT
CASRLDRDSGNTIYF
>-|-|TRBV18|TRBJ2-5
TGTGCCAGCTCCCCCCAAGAGACCCAGTACTTC
CASSPQETQYF
>-|-|TRBV27|TRBJ1-1
TGTGCCAGCACCACCACGAGGGGATTCACTGAAGCTTTCTTT
CASTTTRGFTEAFF
>-|-|TRBV12-3/TRBV12-4|TRBJ1-1
TGTGCCAGCATCCTCATAGGGGGCACTGAAGCTTTCTTT
CASILIGGTEAFF
>-|TRBD1|TRBV13|TRBJ2-1
TGTGCCAGCAGCTTAGAGACAGGGAACTTTTACAATGAGCAGTTCTTC
CASSLETGNFYNEQFF
>-|TRBD1|TRBV19|TRBJ2-3
TGTGCCAGTACCCCGACAGGGACGACAGATACGCAGTATTTT
CASTPTGTTDTQYF
>-|-|TRBV7-2|TRBJ1-2
TGTGCCAGCAGCTTATTGAGTCCCCCGGGCTACACCTTC
CASSLLSPPGYTF
>-|-|TRBV11-2|TRBJ1-6
TGTGCCAGCAGCCACCTACAGGGCCAGGGAGATTCACCCCTCCACTTT
CASSHLQGQGDSPLHF
>-|-|TRBV5-1|TRBJ1-3
TGCGCCAGCAGCTTTGACGACACCATATATTTT
CASSFDDTIYF
>once|-|TRBV6-5|TRBJ2-5
TGTGCCAGCAATAGGGGAGGTGTCCAAGAGACCCAGTACTTC
CASNRGGVQETQYF
>-|TRBD2|TRBV19|TRBJ2-2
TGTGCCAGTATTAATGGGAGGGGCGGCACCGGGGAGCTGTTTTTT
CASINGRGGTGELFF
>-|-|TRBV7-3|TRBJ1-1
TGTGCCAGCAGCTCCCCAGTTAAATCCACTGAAGCTTTCTTT
CASSSPVKSTEAFF
>-|-|TRBV14|TRBJ2-7
TGTGCCAGCAGCCAAGGCCTCCGGATATCCTACGAGCAGTACTTC
CASSQGLRISYEQYF
>-|TRBD2|TRBV19|TRBJ2-5
TGTGCCAGTAGTCACCGAGAGCGGGGGTTCCAAGAGACCCAGTACTTC
CASSHRERGFQETQYF
>once|TRBD2|TRBV30|TRBJ2-1
TGTGCCGTTGTTAGCGGGGGGAACAATGAGCAGTTCTTC
CAVVSGGNNEQFF
>-|-|TRBV5-4|TRBJ1-1
TGTGCCAGCAGGAGAACGGGCCTCACTGAAGCTTTCTTT
CASRRTGLTEAFF
>-|-|TRBV9|TRBJ2-7
TGTGCCAGCAGCGTAGATCTCGGCTACGAGCAGTACTTC
CASSVDLGYEQYF
>few|-|TRBV7-8|TRBJ2-6
TGTGCCAGCAGCATATACAGGATCTTGATGTCTGGGGCCAACGTCCTGACTTTC
CASSIYRILMSGANVLTF
>-|-|TRBV7-9|TRBJ1-5
TGTGCCAGCAGCTTACAGGGAGGCAATCAGCCCCAGCATTTT
CASSLQGGNQPQHF
>-|-|TRBV10-3|TRBJ2-7
TGTGCCATCTTTGCCGGCCTAGACGCAAGGAGCGAGCAGTACTTC
CAIFAGLDARSEQYF
>-|-|TRBV19|TRBJ1-5
TGTGCCAGTAGTATAGTCCGGGCTAGCCAGCAGCCCCAGCATTTT
CASSIVRASQQPQHF
>-|-|TRBV7-9|TRBJ2-7
TGTGCCAGCAGCTTAGTGCAGCTCCTAGCTGGGCAGTACTTC
CASSLVQLLAGQYF
>-|-|TRBV30|TRBJ1-2
TGTGCCGCTGAGGTGGGGGTAGTTAACTATGGCTACACCTTC
CAAEVGVVNYGYTF
>once|-|TRBV6-4|TRBJ2-3
TGTGCCAGCAGTTCACAAGGGGGTTCCACAGATACGCAGTATTTT
CASSSQGGSTDTQYF
>-|-|TRBV5-1|TRBJ1-1
TGCGCCAGCAGCTTATTGTCAGGCGAGGGTGAAGCTTTCTTT
CASSLLSGEGEAFF